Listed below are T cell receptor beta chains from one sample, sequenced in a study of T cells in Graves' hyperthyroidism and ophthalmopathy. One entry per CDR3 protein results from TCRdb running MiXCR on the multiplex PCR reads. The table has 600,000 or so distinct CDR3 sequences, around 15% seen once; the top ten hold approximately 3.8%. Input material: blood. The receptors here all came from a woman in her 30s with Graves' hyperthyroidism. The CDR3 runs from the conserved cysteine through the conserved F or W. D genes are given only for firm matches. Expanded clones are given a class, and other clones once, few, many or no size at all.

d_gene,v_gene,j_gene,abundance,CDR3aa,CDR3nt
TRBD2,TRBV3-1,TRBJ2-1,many,CASSQGEGGPIEQFF,TGTGCCAGCAGCCAAGGGGAGGGAGGGCCGATTGAGCAGTTCTTC
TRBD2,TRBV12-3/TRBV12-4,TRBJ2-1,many,CASSIGLGNEQFF,TGTGCCAGCAGTATCGGACTAGGGAATGAGCAGTTCTTC
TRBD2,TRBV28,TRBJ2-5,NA,CASTVAGQETQYF,TGTGCCAGCACCGTAGCGGGGCAAGAGACCCAGTACTTC
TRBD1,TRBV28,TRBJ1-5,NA,CASTPTGTGHRNQPQHF,TGTGCCAGCACCCCGACCGGGACAGGGCACCGAAATCAGCCCCAGCATTTT
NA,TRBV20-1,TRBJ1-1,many,CSARSSTEAFF,TGCAGTGCTAGGTCGAGCACCGAAGCTTTCTTT
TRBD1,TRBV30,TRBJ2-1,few,CAWSRGGGFKGNEQFF,TGTGCCTGGAGCAGAGGGGGCGGTTTTAAAGGGAATGAGCAGTTCTTC
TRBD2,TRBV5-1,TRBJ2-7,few,CASTALPGLTGYEQYF,TGCGCCAGCACTGCTCTCCCGGGACTAACGGGATACGAGCAGTACTTC
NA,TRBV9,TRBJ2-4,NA,CASSVGYSVDIQYF,TGTGCCAGCAGCGTAGGATATAGCGTTGACATTCAGTACTTC
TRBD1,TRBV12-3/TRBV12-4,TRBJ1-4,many,CASSLRQGEEKLFF,TGTGCCAGCAGTTTACGACAGGGGGAAGAAAAACTGTTTTTT
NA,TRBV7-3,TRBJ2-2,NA,CASSPLDSTGELFF,TGTGCCAGCAGCCCACTGGACAGCACCGGGGAGCTGTTTTTT
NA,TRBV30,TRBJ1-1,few,CAWSTPQAPWGTEAFF,TGTGCCTGGAGTACACCCCAGGCCCCCTGGGGCACTGAAGCTTTCTTT
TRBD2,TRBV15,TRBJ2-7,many,CATSRDSFRGVPYEQYF,TGTGCCACCAGCAGAGATAGTTTTCGGGGGGTCCCATACGAGCAGTACTTC
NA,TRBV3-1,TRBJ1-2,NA,CASSNFDKAGYTF,TGTGCCAGCAGCAATTTCGACAAGGCTGGCTACACCTTC
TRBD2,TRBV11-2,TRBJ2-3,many,CASSLVASGITDTQYF,TGTGCCAGCAGCTTAGTGGCTAGCGGGATCACAGATACGCAGTATTTT
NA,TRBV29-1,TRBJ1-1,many,CSVEDTGTEAFF,TGCAGCGTTGAAGATACAGGGACTGAAGCTTTCTTT
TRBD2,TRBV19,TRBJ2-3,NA,CASTLAGVVDTQYF,TGTGCCAGTACATTAGCGGGAGTGGTAGATACGCAGTATTTT
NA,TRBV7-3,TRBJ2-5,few,CASSTGGGQQETQYF,TGTGCCAGCAGCACTGGTGGCGGGCAACAAGAGACCCAGTACTTC
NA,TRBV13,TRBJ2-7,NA,CASSQVGAYEQYF,TGTGCCAGCAGTCAGGTGGGGGCCTACGAGCAGTACTTC
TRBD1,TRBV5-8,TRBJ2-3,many,CASSPGQALTDTQYF,TGTGCCAGCAGCCCGGGACAGGCGCTCACAGATACGCAGTATTTT
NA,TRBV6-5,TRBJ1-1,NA,CASSYDRGHTEAFF,TGTGCCAGCAGTTATGATAGAGGACACACTGAAGCTTTCTTT
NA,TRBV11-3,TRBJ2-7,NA,CASSWGVDSYEQYF,TGTGCCAGCAGCTGGGGGGTGGATTCCTACGAGCAGTACTTC
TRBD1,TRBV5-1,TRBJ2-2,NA,CASSSGTGGPGELFF,TGCGCCAGCAGCTCCGGGACAGGGGGCCCCGGGGAGCTGTTTTTT
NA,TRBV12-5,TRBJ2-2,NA,CASGISGGELFF,TGTGCTAGTGGTATTAGCGGCGGGGAGCTGTTTTTT
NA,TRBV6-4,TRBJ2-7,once,CANSYRAAYEQYF,TGTGCCAACAGTTACAGGGCCGCCTACGAGCAGTACTTC
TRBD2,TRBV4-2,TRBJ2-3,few,CASSQDRNSGRAADTQYF,TGTGCCAGCAGCCAAGATCGAAATAGCGGGAGGGCGGCAGATACGCAGTATTTT
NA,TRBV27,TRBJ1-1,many,CASRPGGRAEAFF,TGTGCCAGCAGACCTGGCGGGCGCGCTGAAGCTTTCTTT
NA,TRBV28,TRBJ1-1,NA,CASSLAPLITGAFF,TGTGCCAGCAGTTTAGCCCCTTTGATCACTGGAGCTTTCTTT
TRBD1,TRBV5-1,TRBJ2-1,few,CASRGDRGSYNEQFF,TGCGCCAGCAGAGGCGACAGGGGCTCCTACAATGAGCAGTTCTTC
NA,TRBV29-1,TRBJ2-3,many,CSVVWTITDTQYF,TGCAGCGTTGTATGGACAATCACAGATACGCAGTATTTT
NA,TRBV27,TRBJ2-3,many,CASSLSTHKPPADTQYF,TGTGCCAGCAGTTTATCGACACATAAACCCCCAGCAGATACGCAGTATTTT
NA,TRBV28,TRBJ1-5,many,CASSQNQPQHF,TGTGCCAGCAGCCAGAATCAGCCCCAGCATTTT
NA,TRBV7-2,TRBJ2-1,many,CASSSPSSAQFF,TGTGCCAGCAGCTCACCTAGCTCAGCGCAGTTCTTC
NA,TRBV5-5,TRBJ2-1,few,CASSLGDARAGEQFF,TGTGCCAGCAGCTTGGGGGACGCTCGGGCGGGTGAGCAGTTCTTC
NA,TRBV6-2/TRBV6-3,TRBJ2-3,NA,CASSYSAGVDTQYF,TGTGCCAGCAGTTATTCGGCAGGGGTGGATACGCAGTATTTT
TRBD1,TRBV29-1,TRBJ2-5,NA,CSVSGQGQGTQYF,TGCAGCGTGTCGGGACAGGGGCAAGGGACCCAGTACTTC
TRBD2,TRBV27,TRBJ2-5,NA,CASSLRPSGRQETQYF,TGTGCCAGCAGTTTACGGCCTAGCGGGAGGCAAGAGACCCAGTACTTC
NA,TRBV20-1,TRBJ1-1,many,CSARETAITEAFF,TGCAGTGCTAGAGAGACCGCGATCACTGAAGCTTTCTTT
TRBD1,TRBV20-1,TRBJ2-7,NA,CSAEPRQGYEQYF,TGCAGTGCAGAACCGAGACAGGGCTACGAGCAGTACTTC
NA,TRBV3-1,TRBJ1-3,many,CASSQDRLSGNTIYF,TGTGCCAGCAGCCAAGATCGGCTCTCTGGAAACACCATATATTTT
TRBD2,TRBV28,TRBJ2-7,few,CASTPLGGWNEQYF,TGTGCCAGCACCCCGCTGGGAGGGTGGAACGAGCAGTACTTC
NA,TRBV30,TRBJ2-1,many,CAWSRSNNEQFF,TGTGCCTGGAGCCGGAGTAACAATGAGCAGTTCTTC
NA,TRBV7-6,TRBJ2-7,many,CASSLENLGAYEQYF,TGTGCCAGCAGCCTCGAAAATCTGGGTGCCTACGAGCAGTACTTC
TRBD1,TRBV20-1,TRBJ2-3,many,CSATRQGARSDTQYF,TGCAGTGCTACCCGACAGGGGGCCCGTTCAGATACGCAGTATTTT
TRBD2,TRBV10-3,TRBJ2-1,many,CAISAPGLAGKSPYNEQFF,TGTGCCATCTCCGCCCCGGGACTAGCGGGCAAATCCCCCTACAATGAGCAGTTCTTC
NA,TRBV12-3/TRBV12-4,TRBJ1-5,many,CASSLRQVNQPQHF,TGTGCCAGCAGTTTAAGGCAAGTCAATCAGCCCCAGCATTTT
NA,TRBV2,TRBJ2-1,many,CASRAGYEGGTQFF,TGTGCCAGCAGAGCCGGATATGAAGGGGGAACGCAGTTCTTC
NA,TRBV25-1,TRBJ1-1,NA,CASNGPFGGAAFF,TGTGCCAGCAATGGTCCTTTTGGCGGGGCTGCTTTCTTT
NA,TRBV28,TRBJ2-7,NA,CASSLLRYEQYF,TGTGCCAGCAGTTTATTACGCTACGAGCAGTACTTC
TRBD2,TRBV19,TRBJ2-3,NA,CASSIGRLAGAIDTQYF,TGTGCCAGTAGCATTGGTAGGCTAGCGGGAGCGATAGATACGCAGTATTTT
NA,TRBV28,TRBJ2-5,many,CASSLGPGNTKETQYF,TGTGCCAGCAGTTTAGGTCCAGGGAATACCAAAGAGACCCAGTACTTC
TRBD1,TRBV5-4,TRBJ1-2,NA,CASRRDTGDGGYTF,TGTGCCAGCAGAAGAGATACAGGGGACGGTGGCTACACCTTC